By proportion, the clone carrying this TCR delta chain is medium-sized (0.01 to 0.1%). TCRdb reanalysed the reads via CATT. This table has 3,000 to 3,500 delta-chain clones, over 9.5% appearing once. V lost 6 bases and J 0 bases, leaving 14 bases between the germline ends. Germline lookup yields CDR1 GEAIGNYY and CDR2 EKD. The CDR3 runs 17 residues. These data belong to a study of gamma-delta chains in newborns, infants, children. Overall study: Microbial exposure reportedly drives polyclonal innate γδ T cell expansion after birth.

The sequencing sample was made of blood. The V gene is TRDV2, the J gene TRDJ3; tentatively, D is TRDD3 (6 bases). This sequence originates from a child who was a newborn, infant or young child, either healthy, febrile or measles-vaccinated (not recorded which). In DNA, the CDR3 is TGTGCCTGTACAGTACTGGGATCCTCCTGGGACACCCGACAGATGTTTTTC. Translation: CACTVLGSSWDTRQMFF.